The next 29 T cell receptor beta chains were all read from a single sample in a study of identical twins. TCRdb recomputed calls from the 5' RACE reads with MiXCR, one row per CDR3 protein. The sample lists 700,000 or so distinct CDR3 sequences, 8.5% to 9% occurring once. The sample also formed part of further work on yellow fever vaccine responses in identical twins.

The sample consisted of PBMCs. All receptors come from a woman aged 18-35 years in good health.

A few counts support this clonotype. This CDR3 is CASSEGRGRGQETQYF. In nucleotides, the CDR3 is TGTGCCAGCAGTGAGGGGAGAGGAAGGGGGCAAGAGACCCAGTACTTC. The gene calls are TRBV25-1 and TRBJ2-5; the D gene is possibly TRBD1 (6 bases). The germline V gene has CDR1 MGHDK and CDR2 SYGVNS. The length of the CDR3 is 16 residues. Trimming took 3 bases from V and 2 from J, leaving 16 bases between them.

This clonotype has only a few counts. The chain couples TRBV11-2 to TRBJ2-1; 9 positions agree with TRBD1. The germline CDR1 and CDR2 sequences are SGHAT and FQNNGV. V shed 5 bases and J 0 bases; nucleotides not matched to a gene: 17. The CDR3 consists of 20 residues. CDR3 sequence: CASSPQGAPKREVSYNEQFF. CDR3 DNA: TGTGCCAGCAGCCCACAGGGGGCCCCTAAGCGGGAAGTCTCCTACAATGAGCAGTTCTTC.

This clonotype was observed many times. The chain carries TRBV12-3 or TRBV12-4 and TRBJ2-7; 9 bases line up with TRBD2. The J segment lost 3 bases and the V segment lost 6 bases, leaving 6 bases of the junction unmatched. The CDR3 has 14 residues. The CDR3 spells CASRIAGENYEQYF. The DNA for the CDR3 is TGTGCCAGCAGGATAGCGGGAGAGAACTACGAGCAGTACTTC.

This rearrangement joins TRBV20-1 to TRBJ2-5; 7 bases are a match to TRBD1. The length of the CDR3 is 14 residues. Germline V lookup: CDR1 DFQATT, CDR2 SNEGSKA (reference sequence). V lost 0 bases and J lost 5; bases outside the gene matches: 6. CDR3 DNA: TGCAGTGCTAGAGACACAGGGGTCCGGGAGACCCAGTACTTC. This gives the protein CSARDTGVRETQYF.

The J gene is TRBJ2-5, the V gene TRBV12-3 or TRBV12-4; 9 bases fit TRBD2. The CDR3 consists of 15 residues. V gave up 4 bases and J gave up 5 bases; unmatched junction bases: 8. CDR3 DNA sequence: TGTGCCAGCAGTTGGGGCGGGGGGGCCAGGGAGACCCAGTACTTC. Its protein is CASSWGGGARETQYF.

The J gene is TRBJ2-7, the V gene TRBV5-1; TRBD1 agrees at 10 bases. The CDR3 runs to 15 residues. V was clipped by 4 bases and J by 1 base; unmatched bases: 5. CDR1 SGHRS and CDR2 YFSETQ come from the germline V gene. This chain's CDR3 is CASSGTGDRSYEQYF. The CDR3 DNA follows: TGCGCCAGCAGCGGGACAGGGGACAGGTCCTACGAGCAGTACTTC.

This clonotype has just a few counts. The chain carries TRBV20-1 and TRBJ1-4; D gene unclear. Germline V gives CDR1 DFQATT, CDR2 SNEGSKA (reference sequence). Trimming stripped 1 base from V and 5 bases from J, with 8 bases between. The CDR3 has 13 residues. CDR3: CSARVSGNEKLFF. CDR3 DNA: TGCAGTGCTAGAGTGTCTGGAAATGAAAAACTGTTTTTT.

This clonotype has a count of ten or more. The chain uses TRBV20-1 and TRBJ2-1; a weak D match, TRBD2 (5 bases). The CDR3 is made up of 15 amino acids. Germline assignment: CDR1 DFQATT and CDR2 SNEGSKA (reference sequence). V lost 1 base to trimming and J lost 2 bases, with 12 bases between them. CDR3 DNA sequence: TGCAGTGCTAGAGGTCTGAGCGGTACCTACAATGAGCAGTTCTTC. Translated: CSARGLSGTYNEQFF.

J is TRBJ1-3 and V is TRBV6-5; D is possibly TRBD1 (6 bases). V lost 4 bases, J lost 4 bases, and 14 bases lay in between. Germline-derived CDR1 and CDR2 are MNHEY and SVGAGI. The CDR3 has 15 residues. The CDR3 sequence is CASSSRQGRGNTIYF. DNA of the CDR3: TGTGCCAGCAGTTCGCGTCAGGGGAGGGGAAACACCATATATTTT.

The chain carries TRBV3-1 and TRBJ1-4; no definite D call. V was cut by 1 base and J by 8 bases, with 14 bases left in between. The CDR3 consists of 15 residues. Per the germline V gene, CDR1 is LGHDT and CDR2 is YNNKEL (reference sequence). CDR3 sequence (DNA): TGTGCCAGCAGCCAAGGAGCTGGAGAGGTCGAAAAACTGTTTTTT. Encoded protein: CASSQGAGEVEKLFF.

This clonotype came up a few times. V usage is TRBV7-8 and J usage is TRBJ2-5; D is perhaps TRBD2 (7 bases). The CDR3 loop spans 17 amino acids. Trimming left V 4 bases short and J 4 bases short, with 22 bases between. Germline CDR1 is SGHVS and CDR2 is FQNEAQ. The CDR3 loop is CASSSSRGGLMGETQYF. DNA for the CDR3: TGTGCCAGCAGCTCCTCTAGGGGGGGGCTAATGGGAGAGACCCAGTACTTC.

The chain couples TRBV6-5 to TRBJ2-2, with 10 bases matching TRBD2. CDR1 is MNHEY, CDR2 SVGAGI, per germline. The CDR3 is made up of 19 amino acids. The junction had 12 bases not matched to a gene; V was cut back by 0 bases and J by 5 bases. In nucleotides, the CDR3 is TGTGCCAGCAGTTACTCGATTAGCCCCCTAGCGGGGGCGACCGGGGAGCTGTTTTTT. Translated, it gives CASSYSISPLAGATGELFF.

CDR3: CASSPLIPGADTQYF. The DNA of the CDR3 is TGTGCCAGCAGTCCCTTAATTCCGGGGGCAGATACGCAGTATTTT. The chain combines TRBV27 with TRBJ2-3; D possibly corresponds to TRBD2 (6 bases). In germline, CDR1 is MNHEY, CDR2 SMNVEV (reference sequence). Trimming left V 5 bases short and J 4 bases short, with 16 bases between. The CDR3 runs 15 residues.

In its sample, this clonotype was seen many times. V is TRBV7-9 and J is TRBJ2-7; D ambiguous. V was clipped by 4 bases and J by 2 bases, with 12 bases between them. Germline CDR1 and CDR2: SEHNR and FQNEAQ (reference sequence). The CDR3 is 14 amino acids. Here the CDR3 DNA reads TGTGCCAGCAGCTCAGACTTCGGTACCTACGAGCAGTACTTC. Translating gives CASSSDFGTYEQYF. Looking up the rest from reference TRBV7-9 and TRBJ2-7 gives the full variable domain: DTGVSQNPRHKITKRGQNVTFRCDPISEHNRLYWYRQTLGQGPEFLTYFQNEAQLEKSRLLSDRFSAERPKGSFSTLEIQRTEQGDSAMYLCASSSDFGTYEQYFGPGTRLTVT.

This chain joins TRBV28 and TRBJ2-7; 7 positions agree with TRBD1. With 4 bases clipped from V and 2 bases from J, the junction kept 5 bases outside the gene matches. CDR1 is MDHEN and CDR2 is SYDVKM in the germline V gene. The CDR3 has 14 residues. The CDR3, as DNA: TGTGCCAGCAGTTCGCCGGGACAGACCTACGAGCAGTACTTC. Residues: CASSSPGQTYEQYF.

The chain recombines TRBV12-3 or TRBV12-4 with TRBJ2-3; 8 nucleotides align to TRBD2. The CDR3 contains 15 residues. V trimming: 6 bases; J trimming: 1 base; junction bases outside the gene matches: 6. The CDR3 sequence is CASSQAGACTDTQYF. Written as DNA, the CDR3 is TGTGCCAGCAGCCAAGCGGGGGCGTGCACAGATACGCAGTATTTT.

At least ten counts were recorded for this clonotype. The chain employs TRBV6-1 and TRBJ1-4; TRBD1 might be the D (6 bases). Trimming removed 7 bases from V and 8 bases from J, with 17 bases in between. The CDR3 totals 14 residues. Per the germline V gene, CDR1 is MNHNS and CDR2 is SASEGT. For the CDR3, the DNA is TGTGCCAGCACCCACGGGGGGGCTAGGGAAAAACTGTTTTTT. It codes for CASTHGGAREKLFF.

This clonotype was seen only a few times. The V call is TRBV14, the J call TRBJ2-7; D call uncertain. CDR1 and CDR2 (germline): SGHDN, FVKESK. This CDR3 has 14 amino acids. V was shortened by 1 base and J by 3 bases, with 10 bases between the two germline ends. The CDR3 is CASSQGKAHYEQYF. CDR3 in DNA: TGTGCCAGCAGCCAAGGGAAAGCGCACTACGAGCAGTACTTC.

At least ten counts were recorded for this clonotype. The genes are TRBV2 and TRBJ2-2; D is uncertain. V gave up 7 bases and J gave up 6 bases, with 18 bases separating them. The CDR3 loop spans 15 amino acids. CDR1 is SNHLY, CDR2 FYNNEI, per germline. DNA for the CDR3: TGTGCCAGCAACTTTGACGGCGGAGAACCCGGGGAGCTGTTTTTT. It is translated as CASNFDGGEPGELFF.

This clonotype showed up many times. The rearrangement joins TRBV10-3 to TRBJ1-1; weak D call: TRBD1 (5 bases). The germline gives CDR1 ENHRY, CDR2 SYGVKD. V was shortened by 5 bases and J by 1 base, with 8 bases between the two germline ends. The CDR3 loop spans 13 amino acids. CDR3 amino acids: CAISTGRNTEAFF. CDR3 DNA: TGTGCCATCAGTACAGGACGGAACACTGAAGCTTTCTTT.

This clonotype has a count of ten or more. The chain couples TRBV20-1 to TRBJ2-3; D gene unclear. The V end was cut by 0 bases, the J end by 3 bases, with 16 bases between. Looked up from germline, CDR1 is DFQATT and CDR2 is SNEGSKA (reference sequence). The CDR3 runs 16 residues. The chain's CDR3 is CSAREFRLGLTDTQYF. CDR3 DNA: TGCAGTGCTAGAGAATTCCGACTGGGATTAACAGATACGCAGTATTTT.

V and J are TRBV12-3 or TRBV12-4 and TRBJ2-5, with 9 bases that match TRBD2. The CDR3 contains 15 residues. J gave up 5 bases and V 1 base, and 5 bases lay outside the gene matches. DNA for the CDR3: TGTGCCAGCAGTTTAGAGCGGGGGGTGAGGGAGACCCAGTACTTC. It translates to CASSLERGVRETQYF.

This clonotype appeared a few times. V usage is TRBV5-1 and J usage is TRBJ2-1, with 11 bases that match TRBD2. Losses at the gene ends were 4 bases for V and 5 bases for J; bases not matched to a gene: 14. Germline loops: CDR1 SGHRS, CDR2 YFSETQ. This CDR3 has 18 amino acids. CDR3 in DNA: TGCGCCAGCAGCCCCGGGACTAGCGGAATCTTGGGGAACAATGAGCAGTTCTTC. Translation gives CASSPGTSGILGNNEQFF.

V is TRBV9 and J is TRBJ2-5; 9 bases align to TRBD1. The CDR3 has 15 residues. Trimming removed 0 bases from V and 6 bases from J; junction bases left unmatched: 6. In germline, CDR1 is SGDLS, CDR2 YYNGEE. CDR3 protein: CASSVATGGKKTQYF. CDR3 DNA: TGTGCCAGCAGCGTAGCAACAGGGGGCAAGAAGACCCAGTACTTC.

This clonotype was seen repeatedly, ten times or more. The chain uses TRBV5-1 and TRBJ1-1; TRBD1 matches at 7 bases. The CDR3 is made up of 14 amino acids. Germline lookup yields CDR1 SGHRS and CDR2 YFSETQ. J gave up 1 base and V 3 bases, and 3 bases lay outside the gene matches. This chain's CDR3 is CASSSGQKNTEAFF. CDR3 in DNA: TGCGCCAGCAGCTCGGGACAGAAGAACACTGAAGCTTTCTTT.

The rearrangement links TRBV7-8 to TRBJ2-1; TRBD1 is a possible D gene (6 bases). The germline V and J ends were trimmed by 1 base and 12 bases, with 13 bases remaining between them. The germline CDR1 and CDR2 sequences are SGHVS and FQNEAQ. The CDR3 has 13 residues. The CDR3 DNA follows: TGTGCCAGCAGCTTAGATGATACAGGGCCGCAGTTCTTC. Its translation: CASSLDDTGPQFF.

This clonotype was detected ten times or more. The chain is built from TRBV6-5 and TRBJ2-7; D is ambiguous. Germline CDR1 is MNHEY and CDR2 is SVGAGI. The V and J ends lost 3 bases and 0 bases respectively, with 6 bases between them. CDR3 length: 13 residues. CDR3 nucleotide sequence: TGTGCCAGCAGTTATGACAACTCCTACGAGCAGTACTTC. Its protein product is CASSYDNSYEQYF.

The V gene is TRBV7-9, the J gene TRBJ2-2, with D tentatively TRBD1 (5 bases). The germline V and J ends were trimmed by 5 bases and 7 bases, with 17 bases remaining between them. Germline lookup yields CDR1 SEHNR and CDR2 FQNEAQ (reference sequence). This CDR3 has 15 amino acids. As DNA, the CDR3 is TGTGCCAGCAGCCCCAGGGCCCCTAGGAGCGGGGAGCTGTTTTTT. Translation: CASSPRAPRSGELFF.

This clonotype has only a few counts. The rearrangement uses TRBV21-1 and TRBJ2-3; TRBD1 was called by the table and not checked on the DNA. TRBV21-1 is annotated as a pseudogene. This CDR3 comprises 14 residues. CDR3 bases: TGTGCCAGCAATACCAGGGGGCTCACAGATACGCAGTATTTT. This gives the protein CASNTRGLTDTQYF.